These 31 T cell receptor beta chains originate from one sample sequenced in a study of identifying expanded T cells in peripheral blood. Method: immunoSEQ multiplex PCR; TCRdb's copy keeps in-frame clones and lacks some. Among 100,000 to 150,000 clones listed, more than 75% were seen once. The source material was blood. These receptors came from a person aged 18 to 70 in good health.

The V and J genes are TRBV25-1 and TRBJ1-2, with no clear D. Germline V CDR1 and CDR2: MGHDK, SYGVNS. Deletions cut 0 bases from V and 7 bases from J, with 6 bases between. The CDR3 loop spans 12 amino acids. The CDR3 sequence is CASSEYRGGYTF. CDR3 coding DNA: TGTGCCAGCAGTGAATATAGAGGTGGCTACACCTTC.

The chain joins TRBV11-2 to TRBJ2-2, with D hard to call. CDR1 is SGHAT and CDR2 is FQNNGV in the germline V gene. V dropped 7 bases and J dropped 0 bases, with 9 bases sitting between them. The length of the CDR3 is 14 residues. This chain's CDR3 is CASIRHANTGELFF. The CDR3 nucleotides are TGTGCCAGCATTAGACACGCGAACACCGGGGAGCTGTTTTTT. The full variable domain, with the rest looked up from reference TRBV11-2 and TRBJ2-2, is EAGVAQSPRYKIIEKRQSVAFWCNPISGHATLYWYQQILGQGPKLLIQFQNNGVVDDSQLPKDRFSAERLKGVDSTLKIQPAKLEDSAVYLCASIRHANTGELFFGEGSRLTVL.

V gene TRBV20-1 combines with J gene TRBJ1-2, with D unresolved. The V end lost 3 bases, the J end lost 2 bases, and 4 bases lay between the germline ends. The CDR3 extends over 11 amino acids. Germline-derived CDR1 and CDR2 are DFQATT and SNEGSKA (reference sequence). As DNA, the CDR3 is TGCAGTGCTAGCAGAAACTATGGCTACACCTTC. Amino acid sequence: CSASRNYGYTF.

The rearrangement joins TRBV5-1 to TRBJ1-4, with no clear D. The CDR3 length is 15 residues. Germline loops: CDR1 SGHRS, CDR2 YFSETQ. Trimming took off 4 bases at V and 3 bases at J, with 13 bases between the two ends. DNA for the CDR3: TGCGCCAGCAGCCCGGCTCGTACTTCTAATGAAAAACTGTTTTTT. This translates into CASSPARTSNEKLFF.

The chain uses TRBV5-1 and TRBJ1-2, with 10 bases identical to TRBD1. J gave up 8 bases and V 6 bases, and 10 bases lay outside the gene matches. There are 14 residues in the CDR3. The germline V gene has CDR1 SGHRS and CDR2 YFSETQ. The CDR3 reads CASNAGTGAEGYTF. Here the CDR3 DNA reads TGCGCCAGCAATGCCGGGACAGGGGCTGAGGGCTACACCTTC.

The chain uses TRBV7-9 and TRBJ1-1; possible D gene TRBD1, 6 bases. V lost 2 bases and J 9 bases, leaving 16 bases between the germline ends. This CDR3 spans 14 amino acids. The germline CDR1 and CDR2 sequences are SEHNR and FQNEAQ (reference sequence). CDR3 sequence: CASSLNQGNGKAFF. In DNA, the CDR3 is TGTGCCAGCAGCTTAAATCAGGGGAATGGGAAAGCTTTCTTT.

The CDR3 reads CASSLAGRRGVNTQYF. CDR3 DNA sequence: TGTGCCAGCAGCTTGGCGGGCAGGAGGGGGGTCAATACGCAGTATTTT. The gene calls are TRBV5-4 and TRBJ2-3; D assignment may be TRBD1 or TRBD2 (6 bases each). The CDR3 sequence is 16 residues long. Trimming removed 0 bases from V and 7 bases from J, with 18 bases in between. The V gene's germline CDR1 is SGHNT and CDR2 YYREEE (reference sequence).

The V and J genes are TRBV20-1 and TRBJ1-2, with D unresolved. V lost 5 bases, J lost 4 bases, and 8 bases lay in between. The germline V gene encodes CDR1 DFQATT and CDR2 SNEGSKA (reference sequence). This CDR3 spans 11 amino acids. The CDR3, as DNA: TGCAGTGCTCGCGAGGGCTATGGCTACACCTTC. Its protein is CSAREGYGYTF.

The genes are TRBV5-1 and TRBJ2-3, with 8 bases aligning to TRBD2. Germline CDR1 SGHRS, CDR2 YFSETQ. With 0 bases clipped from V and 2 bases from J, the junction kept 5 bases outside the gene matches. This CDR3 has 16 residues. CDR3: CASSLGLAPTTDTQYF. The CDR3 bases are TGCGCCAGCAGCTTGGGACTAGCGCCAACCACAGATACGCAGTATTTT.

This clone was seen ten or more times. The V and J genes are TRBV30 and TRBJ1-1; the D gene is possibly TRBD1 (6 bases). Trimming left V 3 bases short and J 2 bases short, with 13 bases between. From germline, CDR1 is GTSNPN and CDR2 SVGIG (reference sequence). The CDR3 is 14 amino acids. The CDR3 sequence is CAWRQGSLNTEAFF. The CDR3, as DNA: TGTGCCTGGAGACAGGGAAGTCTCAACACTGAAGCTTTCTTT.

The rearrangement joins TRBV5-4 to TRBJ2-1; D gene unclear. Germline V gives CDR1 SGHNT, CDR2 YYREEE (reference sequence). The V gene lost 4 bases and the J gene lost 4 bases, with 18 bases spanning the gap. The CDR3 is 16 amino acids. CDR3 sequence (DNA): TGTGCCAGCAGCCCTACCCCGGCCAGGCCATACAATGAGCAGTTCTTC. This encodes CASSPTPARPYNEQFF.

This clone came up a few times. The V call is TRBV18, the J call TRBJ1-2, with D unresolved. The length of the CDR3 is 14 residues. Germline V CDR1 and CDR2: KGHSH, LQKENI. V shed 0 bases and J shed 2 bases, with 7 bases lying between them. The CDR3 sequence: CASSPPSTNYGYTF. CDR3 DNA: TGTGCCAGCTCACCACCCTCCACAAACTATGGCTACACCTTC.

In this sample, this clone turned up once. The chain couples TRBV7-9 to TRBJ1-6; D gene uncertain. The CDR3 runs 16 residues. The V gene's germline CDR1 is SEHNR and CDR2 FQNEAQ (reference sequence). V lost 5 bases, J lost 7 bases, and 18 bases lay in between. The CDR3 DNA follows: TGTGCCAGCAGCGACGGCTTTAGGACGGTAAATTCACCCCTCCACTTT. Amino acids: CASSDGFRTVNSPLHF. The whole variable domain, remainder taken from reference TRBV7-9 and TRBJ1-6, is DTGVSQNPRHKITKRGQNVTFRCDPISEHNRLYWYRQTLGQGPEFLTYFQNEAQLEKSRLLSDRFSAERPKGSFSTLEIQRTEQGDSAMYLCASSDGFRTVNSPLHFGNGTRLTVT.

This chain links TRBV19 with TRBJ1-1; D possibly corresponds to TRBD1 (5 bases). CDR3 length equals 17 residues. Germline lookup yields CDR1 LNHDA and CDR2 SQIVND (reference sequence). Trimming pared 5 bases from V and 0 bases from J, leaving 19 bases between. The CDR3 here is CASSSRGHGFMNTEAFF. CDR3 in DNA: TGTGCCAGTAGTTCTAGGGGCCATGGCTTCATGAACACTGAAGCTTTCTTT. The whole variable domain, remainder taken from reference TRBV19 and TRBJ1-1, is DGGITQSPKYLFRKEGQNVTLSCEQNLNHDAMYWYRQDPGQGLRLIYYSQIVNDFQKGDIAEGYSVSREKKESFPLTVTSAQKNPTAFYLCASSSRGHGFMNTEAFFGQGTRLTVV.

V and J are TRBV7-8 and TRBJ2-2; possibly TRBD1 for D (6 bases). The CDR3 sequence is 17 residues long. Trimming removed 2 bases from V and 0 bases from J, with 13 bases in between. The V gene's germline CDR1 is SGHVS and CDR2 FQNEAQ. The CDR3 sequence is CASSLSPGTPNTGELFF. The CDR3 coding sequence is TGTGCCAGCAGCTTAAGTCCAGGGACACCGAACACCGGGGAGCTGTTTTTT.

This chain joins TRBV4-1 and TRBJ1-2; 7 nucleotides align to TRBD1. Germline trimming cut 0 bases from V and 5 bases from J; bases unmatched to any gene: 3. Per the germline V gene, CDR1 is MGHRA and CDR2 is YSYEKL. The length of the CDR3 is 14 residues. The CDR3 coding sequence is TGCGCCAGCAGCCAAGAAGGGACAGCTTATGGCTACACCTTC. Translation gives CASSQEGTAYGYTF.

The rearrangement uses TRBV5-6 and TRBJ2-1, with D possibly being TRBD1 (5 bases). The length of the CDR3 is 13 residues. Germline CDR1 SGHDT, CDR2 YYEEEE. Trimming removed 5 bases from V and 10 bases from J, with 16 bases in between. The CDR3 DNA reads as TGTGCCAGCAGTCTCCTGCAGGGTCGGGAGCAGTTCTTC. This encodes CASSLLQGREQFF.

This clone was seen more than once but under ten times. The chain couples TRBV7-9 to TRBJ1-5; the D gene is possibly TRBD1 (5 bases). Germline CDR1 is SEHNR and CDR2 is FQNEAQ (reference sequence). V was shortened by 5 bases and J by 6 bases, with 14 bases between the two germline ends. This CDR3 spans 14 amino acids. CDR3 in amino acids: CASSLGGTLQPQHF. In DNA, the CDR3 is TGTGCCAGCAGCCTAGGCGGGACCCTTCAGCCCCAGCATTTT. Using reference TRBV7-9 and TRBJ1-5 for the parts outside the CDR3, the full variable domain is DTGVSQNPRHKITKRGQNVTFRCDPISEHNRLYWYRQTLGQGPEFLTYFQNEAQLEKSRLLSDRFSAERPKGSFSTLEIQRTEQGDSAMYLCASSLGGTLQPQHFGDGTRLSIL.

The chain combines TRBV7-3 with TRBJ2-1, with D tentatively TRBD2 (6 bases). The CDR3 runs to 15 residues. Trimming took 2 bases from V and 0 from J, leaving 8 bases between them. CDR1 and CDR2 (germline): SGHTA, FQGTGA. The CDR3 reads CASSLSGSSYNEQFF. The CDR3 coding sequence is TGTGCCAGCAGCTTATCCGGGAGCTCCTACAATGAGCAGTTCTTC.

The V call is TRBV29-1, the J call TRBJ2-1; D may be TRBD1 or TRBD2 (5 bases each). The CDR3 consists of 11 residues. Between the trimmed V and J ends, which lost 7 bases and 8 bases, there was a span of 12 bases. Germline V gene lookup returns CDR1 SQVTM and CDR2 ANQGSEA. Here the CDR3 reads CSAIRGDEQFF. CDR3 bases: TGCAGCGCTATCCGGGGCGATGAGCAGTTCTTC.

This chain connects TRBV5-1 to TRBJ2-3; 8 nucleotides align to TRBD1. The CDR3 totals 17 residues. Germline CDR1 is SGHRS and CDR2 is YFSETQ. After removal of 2 bases from V and 2 bases from J, the junction contained 10 bases not matched to a gene. CDR3 bases: TGCGCCAGCAGCTTCGGGCTGGACAGGGCTTACACAGATACGCAGTATTTT. Encoded protein: CASSFGLDRAYTDTQYF.

In this sample, this clone turned up once. This chain uses TRBV5-6 with TRBJ2-3, with TRBD1 matching over 11 bases. The junction had 1 base not matched to a gene; V was cut back by 0 bases and J by 4 bases. The CDR3 contains 15 residues. Germline CDR1 reads SGHDT; CDR2 reads YYEEEE. The DNA for the CDR3 is TGTGCCAGCAGCTTGGCGGGACAGGGGGCAGATACGCAGTATTTT. Its protein is CASSLAGQGADTQYF.

About this clone: One end of the junction varies from germline; a read error may be responsible. The V gene is TRBV9, the J gene TRBJ2-1; 9 bases are a match to TRBD2. Per the germline V gene, CDR1 is SGDLS and CDR2 is YYNGEE. CDR3 length: 12 amino acids. CDR3 sequence reads: CASSVRGGEVVF. The CDR3 DNA sequence: TGTGCCAGCAGCGTGCGGGGGGGCGAGGTTGTCTTC.

The genes are TRBV18 and TRBJ1-5; TRBD1 is a possible D gene (6 bases). The CDR3 is 13 residues long. With 8 bases removed from V and 5 bases from J, the gap between germline ends came to 13 bases. CDR1 KGHSH and CDR2 LQKENI come from the germline V gene. CDR3 protein: CASQQGKDQPQHF. The CDR3 bases are TGTGCCAGCCAACAGGGAAAGGATCAGCCCCAGCATTTT.

The J gene is TRBJ2-1, the V gene TRBV11-3, with TRBD2 as a possible D gene (6 bases). The V end lost 1 base, the J end lost 8 bases, and 12 bases lay between the germline ends. This CDR3 is built from 14 residues. Looked up from germline, CDR1 is SGHNT and CDR2 is YENEEA. The CDR3 DNA is TGTGCCAGCAGCTTAGTCGGAGGGGCTGATGAGCAGTTCTTC. Translated, it gives CASSLVGGADEQFF.

CDR3: CATSRGTANQPQHF. Here the CDR3 DNA reads TGTGCCACCAGCAGAGGTACAGCTAATCAGCCCCAGCATTTT. The chain is built from TRBV15 and TRBJ1-5, with D unclear. CDR3 length: 14 amino acids. Trimming took 1 base from V and 4 from J, leaving 8 bases between them. From germline, CDR1 is LNHNV and CDR2 YYDKDF (reference sequence).

The chain couples TRBV6-5 to TRBJ1-6; D may be TRBD1 (5 bases). V shed 9 bases and J shed 4 bases, with 16 bases lying between them. Germline CDR1 is MNHEY and CDR2 is SVGAGI. This CDR3 is 15 amino acids long. CDR3 coding DNA: TGTGCCAGTTTGAAGGGGTCGGGTTATAATTCACCCCTCCACTTT. This translates into CASLKGSGYNSPLHF.

The V call is TRBV7-2, the J call TRBJ1-1; 12 bases are shared with TRBD1. V was clipped by 4 bases and J by 11 bases; unmatched bases: 5. Germline CDR1 and CDR2: SGHTA and FQGNSA. The CDR3 has 13 amino acids. Here the CDR3 reads CASSYGTGGWAFF. As DNA, the CDR3 is TGTGCCAGCAGCTACGGGACAGGGGGCTGGGCTTTCTTT.

The gene calls are TRBV7-2 and TRBJ2-3; D remains ambiguous. The CDR3 length is 12 residues. Germline CDR1 SGHTA, CDR2 FQGNSA. The V end was cut by 1 base, the J end by 14 bases, with 13 bases between. CDR3 loop: CASSLGDRFRYF. The CDR3 DNA reads as TGTGCCAGCAGCTTAGGCGACCGCTTTAGGTATTTT.

With respect to this clone: It may be a read error: a sequence one base away is much more abundant. CDR3 sequence: CASNLAPTGARTQYF. The CDR3 DNA sequence: TGTGCCAGCAACTTGGCCCCAACAGGTGCAAGAACGCAGTATTTT. The chain recombines TRBV5-6 with TRBJ2-3, with D possibly TRBD1 on 5 matching bases. The germline V gene has CDR1 SGHDT and CDR2 YYEEEE. The CDR3 covers 15 residues.

The rearrangement uses TRBV29-1 and TRBJ1-2, with unresolved D. The CDR3 sequence is 11 residues long. V shed 4 bases and J shed 7 bases, with 10 bases lying between them. The V gene's germline CDR1 is SQVTM and CDR2 ANQGSEA. CDR3 amino acids: CSVARLGGYTF. The CDR3 DNA reads as TGCAGCGTTGCCCGGCTGGGTGGCTACACCTTC.